The clone carrying this TCR beta chain was found once. The antigen is not known. The data belong to a study of response to subunit inactivated influenza vaccine. TCRdb reprocessed the RT-PCR reads via MiXCR and lists one record per CDR3 protein. The sample includes roughly 630,000 distinct CDR3 sequences, around 13% of them seen just once. Overall study findings and caveats: Authors suggested seasonal influenza vaccinations each recruit few new T cells.

The clonotype was recovered from a man aged 45-60 years who received an inactivated influenza vaccine. The material was PBMCs from blood, obtained 14 days before vaccination.

CDR3 sequence (DNA): TGTGCCAGCAGGTCGCGGAACACCCCGGATACGCAGTATTTT. Translating gives CASRSRNTPDTQYF. The V gene is TRBV6-1, the J gene TRBJ2-3; no clear D gene. The CDR3 totals 14 residues. In germline, CDR1 is MNHNS, CDR2 SASEGT. V lost 6 bases and J 6 bases, leaving 16 bases between the germline ends.